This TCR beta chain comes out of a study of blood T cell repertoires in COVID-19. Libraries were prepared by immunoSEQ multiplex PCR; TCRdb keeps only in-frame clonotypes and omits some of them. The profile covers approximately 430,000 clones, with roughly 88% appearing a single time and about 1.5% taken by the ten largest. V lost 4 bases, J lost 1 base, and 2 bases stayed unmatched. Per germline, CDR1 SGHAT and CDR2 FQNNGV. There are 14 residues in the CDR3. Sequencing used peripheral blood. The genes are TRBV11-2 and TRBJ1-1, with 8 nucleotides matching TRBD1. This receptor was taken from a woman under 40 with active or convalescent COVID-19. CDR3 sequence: CASSWTGTNTEAFF. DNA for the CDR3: TGTGCCAGCAGCTGGACAGGGACGAACACTGAAGCTTTCTTT.